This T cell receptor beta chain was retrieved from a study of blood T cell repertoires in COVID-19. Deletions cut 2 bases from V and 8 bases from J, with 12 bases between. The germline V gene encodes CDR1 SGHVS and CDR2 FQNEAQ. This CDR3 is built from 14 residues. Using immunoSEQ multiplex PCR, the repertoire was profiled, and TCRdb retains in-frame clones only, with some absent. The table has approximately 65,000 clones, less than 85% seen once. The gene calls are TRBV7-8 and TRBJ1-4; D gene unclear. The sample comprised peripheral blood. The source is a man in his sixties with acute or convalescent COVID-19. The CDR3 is CASSLTQEEEKLFF. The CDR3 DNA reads TGTGCCAGCAGCTTAACCCAGGAAGAAGAAAAACTGTTTTTT.